The 16 T cell receptor beta chains listed next were all sequenced from one sample in a study of technical replicates of blood from a handful of donors. TCRdb's table, derived via immunoSEQ multiplex PCR, lists solely in-frame clones and lacks some. Of about 56,000 clones listed, roughly 96% are singletons. The sample consisted of PBMCs. The source of these receptors is a human donor in good health. Some clones in this sample may be carry-over from other donors' samples.

J is TRBJ2-2 and V is TRBV4-3; the match to TRBD2 covers 9 bases. V gave up 0 bases and J gave up 8 bases; unmatched junction bases: 10. The CDR3 has 17 residues. Per germline, CDR1 LGHNA and CDR2 YSLEER. CDR3 sequence: CASSQDFGGGAGGELFF. CDR3 sequence (DNA): TGCGCCAGCAGCCAAGATTTCGGCGGGGGGGCGGGAGGGGAGCTGTTTTTT.

The CDR3 is CASAKGEGPSGELFF. The DNA for the CDR3 is TGTGCCAGCGCAAAGGGAGAGGGCCCGAGCGGGGAGCTGTTTTTT. This chain connects TRBV13 to TRBJ2-2; the D gene is possibly TRBD2 (5 bases). Germline values: CDR1 PRHDT, CDR2 FYEKMQ (reference sequence). V lost 8 bases and J lost 7, with 20 bases in between. The CDR3 is 15 residues long.

The table lists this clone with a count of one. This sequence joins TRBV6-5 and TRBJ2-2, with D hard to call. The CDR3 has 15 amino acids. Germline loops: CDR1 MNHEY, CDR2 SVGAGI. V was pared by 0 bases and J by 0 bases, with 5 bases between. CDR3 nucleotide sequence: TGTGCCAGCAGTTACTCGAGCCCGAACACCGGGGAGCTGTTTTTT. Translating gives CASSYSSPNTGELFF.

The chain uses TRBV4-1 and TRBJ1-1; TRBD1 aligns across 9 bases. The germline V gene has CDR1 MGHRA and CDR2 YSYEKL. CDR3 length: 15 residues. V lost 3 bases, J lost 5 bases, and 7 bases stayed unmatched. The CDR3 here is CASSQGQGFKTEAFF. Here the CDR3 DNA reads TGCGCCAGCAGCCAGGGACAGGGATTCAAAACTGAAGCTTTCTTT.

The genes are TRBV6-1 and TRBJ2-5, with a weak D call TRBD2 (6 bases). Between the trimmed V and J ends, which lost 4 bases and 3 bases, there was a span of 12 bases. The CDR3 has 14 residues. Germline loops: CDR1 MNHNS, CDR2 SASEGT. The CDR3 spells CASSGGLREETQYF. The CDR3 DNA reads TGTGCCAGCAGTGGTGGACTAAGAGAAGAGACCCAGTACTTC.

V usage is TRBV10-3 and J usage is TRBJ1-4, with 9 bases fitting TRBD1. This CDR3 comprises 14 residues. Unmatched junction bases numbered 6, after V lost 9 bases and J lost 4 bases. Germline assignment: CDR1 ENHRY and CDR2 SYGVKD. CDR3: CAILQGANNEKLFF. The DNA for the CDR3 is TGTGCCATTTTACAGGGGGCAAATAATGAAAAACTGTTTTTT.

The chain combines TRBV7-2 with TRBJ2-1; possible D gene TRBD2, 6 bases. Germline V CDR1 and CDR2: SGHTA, FQGNSA. The CDR3 is made up of 15 amino acids. Trimming stripped 5 bases from V and 15 bases from J, with 26 bases between. CDR3 protein: CASSPSGDWLSHRFF. The CDR3 DNA reads TGTGCCAGCAGCCCTTCCGGGGACTGGCTCTCTCACCGGTTCTTC.

The chain has TRBV4-3 and TRBJ1-2, with D possibly TRBD1 on 6 matching bases. Germline V CDR1 and CDR2: LGHNA, YSLEER. V lost 3 bases, J lost 6 bases, and 14 bases lay in between. The CDR3 loop spans 14 amino acids. The CDR3 reads CASSQSQGQNGYTF. CDR3 coding DNA: TGCGCCAGCAGCCAGTCTCAGGGGCAGAATGGCTACACCTTC.

This clone was seen once. The CDR3 region is CASSPRGTGKYF. DNA for the CDR3: TGTGCCAGCAGCCCCCGGGGGACAGGGAAGTACTTC. The chain uses TRBV7-8 and TRBJ2-7; 9 bases fit TRBD1. Losses at the gene ends were 5 bases for V and 11 bases for J; bases not matched to a gene: 7. The CDR3 runs 12 residues. Germline-derived CDR1 and CDR2 are SGHVS and FQNEAQ.

This chain connects TRBV9 to TRBJ1-1, with no clear D. The CDR3 runs to 13 residues. The germline V gene has CDR1 SGDLS and CDR2 YYNGEE. The V end was cut by 0 bases, the J end by 11 bases, with 14 bases between. DNA of the CDR3: TGTGCCAGCAGCGTAGCTGGGGAGGGTGGCGCTTTCTTT. Its translation is CASSVAGEGGAFF.

This chain links TRBV7-8 with TRBJ1-2; tentatively, D is TRBD1 (5 bases). The CDR3 covers 17 residues. The germline CDR1 and CDR2 sequences are SGHVS and FQNEAQ. V was clipped by 3 bases and J by 0 bases, with 17 bases between them. The CDR3 DNA is TGTGCCAGCAGCTTGACTTCAAGCGGGACCCCTAACTATGGCTACACCTTC. It codes for CASSLTSSGTPNYGYTF.

V usage is TRBV28 and J usage is TRBJ1-2; unclear D gene. CDR1 is MDHEN, CDR2 SYDVKM, per germline. Trimming cost V 8 bases and J 8 bases, with 18 bases left between them. There are 13 residues in the CDR3. The CDR3 is CASQVDGYGGYTF. The CDR3 DNA reads TGTGCCAGCCAAGTGGATGGATACGGGGGCTACACCTTC.

The chain carries TRBV30 and TRBJ1-6; TRBD1 might be the D (5 bases). The CDR3 runs 14 residues. From germline, CDR1 is GTSNPN and CDR2 SVGIG (reference sequence). With 3 bases removed from V and 5 bases from J, the gap between germline ends came to 11 bases. The CDR3 loop reads CAWSQGGNNSPLHF. The CDR3 DNA is TGTGCCTGGAGCCAGGGAGGTAATAATTCACCCCTCCACTTT.

This clone was picked up one time. V and J are TRBV5-1 and TRBJ2-7; 11 nucleotides align to TRBD2. This CDR3 has 15 amino acids. Germline V gene data show CDR1 as SGHRS and CDR2 as YFSETQ. V shed 4 bases and J 0 bases; nucleotides not matched to a gene: 3. CDR3 nucleotides: TGCGCCAGCAGCCCACTAGCGGGGGCCTCCTACGAGCAGTACTTC. Protein: CASSPLAGASYEQYF.

The rearrangement joins TRBV5-1 to TRBJ1-1, with 9 bases identical to TRBD1. The CDR3 has 15 amino acids. Trimming took 3 bases from V and 3 from J; bases not matched to a gene: 6. Germline CDR1 SGHRS, CDR2 YFSETQ. The CDR3 region has the DNA TGCGCCAGCAGCTGGGGACAGGGTCGAGACACTGAAGCTTTCTTT. It translates to CASSWGQGRDTEAFF. The complete variable domain, with remaining parts taken from reference TRBV5-1 and TRBJ1-1, reads KAGVTQTPRYLIKTRGQQVTLSCSPISGHRSVSWYQQTPGQGLQFLFEYFSETQRNKGNFPGRFSGRQFSNSRSEMNVSTLELGDSALYLCASSWGQGRDTEAFFGQGTRLTVV.

The chain combines TRBV6-4 with TRBJ2-5; the match to TRBD2 covers 7 bases. This CDR3 region has 13 residues. Per germline, CDR1 MRHNA and CDR2 SNTAGT. V shed 4 bases, J shed 5 bases, and the junction held 4 bases outside the gene matches. Written as DNA, the CDR3 is TGTGCCAGCAGTGTTCAGGGAGGGGAGACCCAGTACTTC. Its translation: CASSVQGGETQYF.